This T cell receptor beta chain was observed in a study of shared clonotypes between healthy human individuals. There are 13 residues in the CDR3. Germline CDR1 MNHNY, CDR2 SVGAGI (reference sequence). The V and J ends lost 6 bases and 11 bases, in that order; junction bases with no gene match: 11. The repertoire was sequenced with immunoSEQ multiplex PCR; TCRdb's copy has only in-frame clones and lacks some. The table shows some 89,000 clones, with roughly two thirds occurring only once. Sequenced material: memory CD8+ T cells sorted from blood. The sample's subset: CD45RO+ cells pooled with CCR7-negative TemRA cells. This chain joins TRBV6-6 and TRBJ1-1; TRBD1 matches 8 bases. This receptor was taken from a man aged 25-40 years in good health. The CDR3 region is CASSNRGIQVAFF. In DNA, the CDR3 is TGTGCCAGCAGCAACAGGGGGATCCAGGTGGCTTTCTTT.